This TCR beta chain came from a study of human CD8 memory T cell subsets. CDR3 length equals 14 residues. Per germline, CDR1 MDHEN and CDR2 SYDVKM. TSTEM, the stem-like memory CD8+ T cells, were CCR7+ PD-1- TIGIT-. PBMC originated from healthy-donor buffy coats. UMI-labeled 5' RACE produced the TCR beta libraries. TCRdb re-called the 5' RACE reads and shows each CDR3 protein once, DNA omitted. In all, the sample yields about 9,200 distinct CDR3 sequences. The material sequenced was CD8+ stem-like memory T cells (TSCM and TCM) sorted from PBMCs. Subset here: stem-like memory CD8 T cells (TSTEM), CCR7+ PD-1- TIGIT-. V usage is TRBV28 and J usage is TRBJ1-2. This receptor was taken from a human donor in good health. CDR3 region: CASSSAGEVYGYTF.